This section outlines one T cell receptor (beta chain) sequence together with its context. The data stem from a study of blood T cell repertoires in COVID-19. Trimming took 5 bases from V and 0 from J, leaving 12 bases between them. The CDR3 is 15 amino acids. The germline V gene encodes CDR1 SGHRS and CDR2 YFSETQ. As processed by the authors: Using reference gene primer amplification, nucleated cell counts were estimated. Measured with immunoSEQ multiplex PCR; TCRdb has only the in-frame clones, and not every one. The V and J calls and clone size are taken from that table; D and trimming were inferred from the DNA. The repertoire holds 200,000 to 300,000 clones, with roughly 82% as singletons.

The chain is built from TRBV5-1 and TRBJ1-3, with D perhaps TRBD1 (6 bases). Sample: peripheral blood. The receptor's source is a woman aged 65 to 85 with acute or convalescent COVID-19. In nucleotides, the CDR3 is TGCGCCAGCAGTCTTCAGGGGAGCTCTGGAAACACCATATATTTT. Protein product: CASSLQGSSGNTIYF. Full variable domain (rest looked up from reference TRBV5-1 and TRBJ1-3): KAGVTQTPRYLIKTRGQQVTLSCSPISGHRSVSWYQQTPGQGLQFLFEYFSETQRNKGNFPGRFSGRQFSNSRSEMNVSTLELGDSALYLCASSLQGSSGNTIYFGEGSWLTVV.